Detailed here is one T cell receptor beta chain. Germline V lookup: CDR1 SNHLY, CDR2 FYNNEI. The CDR3 runs to 14 residues. V was shortened by 3 bases and J by 3 bases, with 9 bases between the two germline ends. One entry per CDR3 protein, called by TCRdb with MiXCR from the 5' RACE reads. The data show over 250,000 distinct CDR3 sequences, approximately 15% seen once. The sample belongs to a study of T-cell memory formation after mild COVID-19. The V and J genes are TRBV2 and TRBJ1-5, with D maybe TRBD1 (5 bases). Material for sequencing was PBMCs or a T cell subset sorted from them (not recorded which). The sequence was obtained from a man between 18 and 29 years old who had mild COVID-19 (a few samples of this study predate the infection). Cell type and time point are not known. The CDR3 DNA is TGTGCCAGCAGTGAGGACATGGCCAATCAGCCCCAGCATTTT. Protein sequence: CASSEDMANQPQHF.